This TCR beta chain was identified during a study of identical twins. The CDR3 is made up of 17 amino acids. The junction had 9 bases not matched to a gene; V was cut back by 4 bases and J by 3 bases. Germline values: CDR1 MGHRA, CDR2 YSYEKL. This clonotype was detected ten times or more. TCRdb analysed the 5' RACE reads with MiXCR anew, one entry per CDR3 protein. Here the sample spans about 100,000 distinct CDR3 sequences, 5.9% being singletons. This receptor was taken from a woman in her forties or fifties in good health. The rearrangement links TRBV4-1 to TRBJ1-6, with 7 positions matching TRBD1. Source material: memory T cells sorted from blood. The CDR3 spells CASSLEPGQRYNSPLHF. The CDR3 DNA is TGCGCCAGCAGCCTAGAGCCGGGACAGCGCTATAATTCACCCCTCCACTTT.